Shown below are 14 T cell receptor beta chains from a single sample sequenced in a study of blood T cell repertoires in COVID-19. Clones were read by immunoSEQ multiplex PCR, and TCRdb kept only the in-frame ones, dropping some. This sample has 250,000 or so clones, with approximately 89% found just once. Sample: peripheral blood. Receptors were obtained from a man in his forties with active or convalescent COVID-19.

V usage is TRBV5-1 and J usage is TRBJ2-2, with 7 positions matching TRBD1. The germline CDR1 and CDR2 sequences are SGHRS and YFSETQ. V gave up 0 bases and J gave up 3 bases; unmatched junction bases: 5. The CDR3 is 16 amino acids. The CDR3 protein is CASSLARDRYTGELFF. The CDR3 nucleotides read TGCGCCAGCAGCTTGGCCCGGGACAGATACACCGGGGAGCTGTTTTTT.

This clone has only one observation. The chain uses TRBV6-6 and TRBJ2-5; D might be TRBD2 (6 bases). Trimming left V 5 bases short and J 5 bases short, with 12 bases between. CDR1 and CDR2 from the germline V gene are MNHNY and SVGAGI (reference sequence). The CDR3 runs to 13 residues. Here the CDR3 reads CASSGSGRETQYF. CDR3 DNA sequence: TGTGCCAGCAGTGGGAGCGGGCGTGAGACCCAGTACTTC.

The V gene is TRBV2, the J gene TRBJ2-5; no reliable D call. The length of the CDR3 is 12 residues. The V gene lost 8 bases and the J gene lost 8 bases, with 15 bases spanning the gap. Germline lookup yields CDR1 SNHLY and CDR2 FYNNEI. The CDR3 DNA reads TGTGCCAGCTCTTTTCGAGGTCCCACCCAGTACTTC. Its translation: CASSFRGPTQYF.

This chain connects TRBV6-5 to TRBJ1-2; 8 bases map to TRBD1. Germline CDR1 MNHEY, CDR2 SVGAGI. With 6 bases clipped from V and 3 bases from J, the junction kept 9 bases outside the gene matches. CDR3 length: 15 residues. CDR3 residues: CASSLGQGGHYGYTF. In DNA form, the CDR3 reads TGTGCCAGCAGCCTCGGACAGGGTGGTCACTATGGCTACACCTTC.

This clone occurred once. Mismatch with germline at one junction end may stem from a read error. Other nucleotide sequences from this sample produce the same CDR3. This sequence joins TRBV19 and TRBJ2-1; 9 bases map to TRBD2. Germline assignment: CDR1 LNHDA and CDR2 SQIVND (reference sequence). The CDR3 is made up of 16 amino acids. CDR3 protein: CASSIANLAGVNEQFF. The CDR3 DNA sequence: TGTGCCAGTAGTATCGCCAACTTAGCGGGAGTAAATGAACAGTTCTTC.

The chain carries TRBV6-5 and TRBJ2-1, with 7 bases lining up with TRBD2. Germline values: CDR1 MNHEY, CDR2 SVGAGI. V dropped 8 bases and J dropped 4; count of bases not matched to a gene: 2. CDR3 length: 12 amino acids. The CDR3 reads CASGRGYNEQFF. The CDR3 DNA reads TGTGCCAGCGGGAGGGGTTACAATGAGCAGTTCTTC.

This clone was found a few times. The genes are TRBV5-5 and TRBJ1-1; perhaps TRBD1 as D (5 bases). This CDR3 region has 13 residues. Germline V gene lookup returns CDR1 SGHKS and CDR2 YYEKEE (reference sequence). Trimming removed 7 bases from V and 1 base from J, with 11 bases in between. CDR3 coding DNA: TGTGCCAGCCTTAGACAGCCGAACACTGAAGCTTTCTTT. Encoded protein: CASLRQPNTEAFF. The full variable domain, completed using reference TRBV5-5 and TRBJ1-1, is DAGVTQSPTHLIKTRGQQVTLRCSPISGHKSVSWYQQVLGQGPQFIFQYYEKEERGRGNFPDRFSARQFPNYSSELNVNALLLGDSALYLCASLRQPNTEAFFGQGTRLTVV.

This clone has a handful of counts. This rearrangement joins TRBV7-9 to TRBJ2-7; tentative D call: TRBD2 (6 bases). This CDR3 has 16 residues. CDR1 and CDR2 (germline): SEHNR, FQNEAQ (reference sequence). V dropped 3 bases and J dropped 1 base, with 16 bases sitting between them. CDR3 in DNA: TGTGCCAGCAGCTTCCCAGGAGGGACGCAGTCCTACGAGCAGTACTTC. This sequence encodes CASSFPGGTQSYEQYF. Full variable domain (outside the CDR3, taken from reference TRBV7-9 and TRBJ2-7): DTGVSQNPRHKITKRGQNVTFRCDPISEHNRLYWYRQTLGQGPEFLTYFQNEAQLEKSRLLSDRFSAERPKGSFSTLEIQRTEQGDSAMYLCASSFPGGTQSYEQYFGPGTRLTVT.

This rearrangement joins TRBV3-1 (or the pseudogene TRBV3-2) to TRBJ1-1; D is possibly TRBD1 (6 bases). The V and J ends lost 1 base and 0 bases respectively, with 9 bases between them. Germline V gene data show CDR1 as LGHDT and CDR2 as YNNKEL (reference sequence). The CDR3 is 15 amino acids. The CDR3 DNA sequence: TGTGCCAGCAGCCAAGCCGGACAGATGAACACTGAAGCTTTCTTT. It encodes CASSQAGQMNTEAFF.

With regard to this clone: The sample holds other DNA sequences that translate to the same CDR3. The V gene is TRBV5-1, the J gene TRBJ1-3, with 8 bases matching TRBD1. V lost 5 bases to trimming and J lost 2 bases; unmatched junction nucleotides: 3. CDR1 and CDR2 (germline): SGHRS, YFSETQ. CDR3 length: 14 residues. DNA for the CDR3: TGCGCCAGCAGTTCGACAGGGGCTGGAAACACCATATATTTT. This gives the protein CASSSTGAGNTIYF.

CDR3 nucleotides: TGTGCCAGCAGCCCGGGGGGGGTACTGCGGGGCAATCAGCCCCAGCATTTT. Translated, it gives CASSPGGVLRGNQPQHF. The rearrangement joins TRBV9 to TRBJ1-5; a weak D match, TRBD1 (5 bases). Germline lookup yields CDR1 SGDLS and CDR2 YYNGEE. The CDR3 is made up of 17 amino acids. Deletions cut 4 bases from V and 2 bases from J, with 19 bases between.

The chain joins TRBV5-1 to TRBJ2-1, with D perhaps TRBD1 (6 bases). The CDR3 extends over 16 amino acids. V gave up 0 bases and J gave up 5 bases, with 15 bases separating them. Germline assignment: CDR1 SGHRS and CDR2 YFSETQ. CDR3 region: CASSLGAGAPHNEQFF. The CDR3 nucleotides read TGCGCCAGCAGCTTGGGGGCAGGGGCCCCACACAATGAGCAGTTCTTC.

The J gene is TRBJ1-1, the V gene TRBV10-1, with D unresolved. Trimming removed 2 bases from V and 4 bases from J, with 8 bases in between. The CDR3 has 13 amino acids. CDR1 and CDR2 from the germline V gene are WNHNN and SYGVQD (reference sequence). CDR3 in amino acids: CASSEEGATEAFF. The CDR3 bases are TGCGCCAGCAGTGAGGAAGGAGCCACTGAAGCTTTCTTT.

The J gene is TRBJ2-7, the V gene TRBV11-2; D perhaps matches TRBD1 (6 bases). CDR1 is SGHAT and CDR2 is FQNNGV in the germline V gene. Trimming removed 0 bases at V and 10 bases at J, with 16 bases between. CDR3 length equals 14 residues. The CDR3 nucleotides read TGTGCCAGCAGCTTAGATCAGGGGATCTTATTTCAGTACTTC. Protein: CASSLDQGILFQYF.